This T cell receptor (beta chain) was captured in a study of regulatory T cells in long-lasting Graves disease. Germline CDR1 and CDR2: MNHGY and SVAAGI. V lost 3 bases, J lost 6 bases, and 5 bases stayed unmatched. This CDR3 is built from 14 residues. Investigators prepared the TCR beta libraries by applying iRepertoire HTBI primers and Arm-PCR of CDR3 regions. Authors' data handling: Identification of gene segments yielded around 63 TRBV and more than eleven TRBJ across samples. Via MiXCR, TCRdb re-called the multiplex PCR reads, giving one row per CDR3 protein. The V and J calls and clone size are TCRdb's, not the authors'. The sample holds 350,000 to 450,000 distinct CDR3 sequences, about a sixth seen once. This sample's time point: newly diagnosed GD, antithyroid drugs for less than 3 months. PBMC RNA served as the TCR library source. The same sample was also used in a study of T cells in Graves' hyperthyroidism and ophthalmopathy.

The chain uses TRBV6-9 and TRBJ1-2; 9 bases align to TRBD1. This receptor was taken from a man in his forties or fifties with Graves disease. The sample was peripheral blood mononuclear cells (PBMCs), taken at new diagnosis, from a patient treated with antithyroid drugs. The CDR3 DNA is TGTGCCAGCAGTTACAAGGGACAGGGCCATGGCTACACCTTC. It yields the protein CASSYKGQGHGYTF.